Sequencing of this T cell receptor beta chain was carried out in a study of cytomegalovirus exposure and HLA in healthy donors. Study context: The 95 to 150 validation repertoires used the same platform as the roughly 670 first-cohort repertoires, a later analysis reported.

Measured with immunoSEQ multiplex PCR; TCRdb has only the in-frame clones, and not every one. Of 200,000 to 300,000 clones in the sample, about 83% were seen once. The donors belonged to the roughly 110-subject validation cohort, separate from the roughly 700-subject first cohort. CDR3 length equals 17 residues. Germline CDR1 is MGHRA and CDR2 is YSYEKL. V was shortened by 2 bases and J by 4 bases, with 20 bases between the two germline ends. The V call is TRBV4-1, the J call TRBJ2-5; maybe TRBD2 (7 bases). The sequence derives from a man between 18 and 35 years old in good health and CMV-seronegative. The sample consisted of PBMCs. The chain's CDR3 is CASSQRPVGGRLETQYF. CDR3 coding DNA: TGCGCCAGCAGCCAACGTCCCGTCGGGGGGCGCTTAGAGACCCAGTACTTC.